This T cell receptor beta chain was retrieved from a study of blood T cell repertoires in COVID-19. Turning to the study itself: Samples taken during acute and convalescent COVID-19 were collected in the United States, Italy and Spain. PBMCs, B-cell-depleted T cells, or T cells were the source of the cDNA or gDNA that made up the material.

Patients in Seattle were enrolled during active infection, then followed longitudinally. As originally analysed: Cell counts per sample came from amplifying reference gene primers. Profiling relied on immunoSEQ multiplex PCR, and the TCRdb table lists in-frame clones only, not all of them. V and J calls and clone size are copied from that table; D and trimming were computed from the DNA. The sample holds about 180,000 clones, about three quarters seen once. CDR1 and CDR2 from the germline V gene are SGHTA and FQGNSA. V shed 2 bases, J shed 4 bases, and the junction held 6 bases outside the gene matches. The CDR3 totals 16 residues.

The receptor was derived from a woman of 80 years or more with COVID-19, enrolled during active disease. Sample: peripheral blood. The chain uses TRBV7-2 and TRBJ2-1, with 9 bases aligning to TRBD2. In DNA, the CDR3 is TGTGCCAGCAGCTTAAGCGGGGGGTCCCTTTACAATGAGCAGTTCTTC. This codes for CASSLSGGSLYNEQFF. Variable domain in full (rest from reference TRBV7-2 and TRBJ2-1): GAGVSQSPSNKVTEKGKDVELRCDPISGHTALYWYRQSLGQGLEFLIYFQGNSAPDKSGLPSDRFSAERTGGSVSTLTIQRTQQEDSAVYLCASSLSGGSLYNEQFFGPGTRLTVL.